The 24 T cell receptor beta chains presented below share a single source sample, sequenced in a study of CD8+ T cells in alopecia areata. cDNA serving as the sequencing template came from extracted, reverse transcribed RNA. Libraries were prepared by immunoSEQ multiplex PCR; TCRdb keeps only in-frame clonotypes and omits some of them. The data contain roughly 100,000 clones, 55% of them singletons. Sequencing input: CD4+ T cells sorted from blood. These receptors originate from a human donor in good health.

The genes are TRBV7-9 and TRBJ2-5; either TRBD1 or TRBD2 may supply D (6 bases each). The CDR3 is 14 residues long. Trimming left V 6 bases short and J 3 bases short, with 14 bases between. Germline-derived CDR1 and CDR2 are SEHNR and FQNEAQ (reference sequence). CDR3 sequence: CASRRRGPEETQYF. CDR3 coding DNA: TGTGCCAGCAGACGCCGGGGGCCGGAAGAGACCCAGTACTTC.

A word on this clone: This specimen includes other DNA sequences encoding the same CDR3. V is TRBV5-1 and J is TRBJ2-5; D remains ambiguous. Trimming shortened V by 0 bases and J by 2 bases, and 2 bases separated the two germline ends. CDR3 length equals 12 residues. Per the germline V gene, CDR1 is SGHRS and CDR2 is YFSETQ. The CDR3: CASSLGQETQYF. The CDR3 nucleotides read TGCGCCAGCAGCTTGGGGCAAGAGACCCAGTACTTC.

This clone showed up just once. The rearrangement links TRBV7-9 to TRBJ2-1; D is possibly TRBD2 (5 bases). CDR3 length: 15 residues. CDR1 and CDR2 (germline): SEHNR, FQNEAQ (reference sequence). The ends were cut back, 7 bases at V and 5 bases at J, with 18 bases in the middle. The DNA for the CDR3 is TGTGCCAGCACCAAGGCGGCGGGCGCTAACAATGAGCAGTTCTTC. As protein: CASTKAAGANNEQFF.

This rearrangement joins TRBV7-2 to TRBJ2-7; 8 positions agree with TRBD2. Germline V gives CDR1 SGHTA, CDR2 FQGNSA. The CDR3 extends over 17 amino acids. The V segment lost 1 base and the J segment 1 base; nucleotides outside the gene matches: 9. CDR3 residues: CASSLGGLRGGSYEQYF. The CDR3 DNA reads as TGTGCCAGCAGCTTAGGAGGACTACGCGGGGGGTCCTACGAGCAGTACTTC.

This chain uses TRBV30 with TRBJ1-4, with 9 positions matching TRBD1. After removal of 5 bases from V and 6 bases from J, the junction contained 4 bases not matched to a gene. This CDR3 region has 13 residues. CDR1 and CDR2 (germline): GTSNPN, SVGIG (reference sequence). The CDR3 loop reads CAWSQGAYEKLFF. The CDR3 coding sequence is TGTGCCTGGTCACAGGGGGCATATGAAAAACTGTTTTTT.

V gene TRBV29-1 combines with J gene TRBJ2-1, with D perhaps assigned TRBD1 or TRBD2 (6 bases each). The germline gives CDR1 SQVTM, CDR2 ANQGSEA. The CDR3 runs to 14 residues. V lost 2 bases, J lost 4 bases, and 12 bases lay in between. CDR3 sequence (DNA): TGCAGCGTTGAATCACGGGGGCGGTACAATGAGCAGTTCTTC. Translating it yields CSVESRGRYNEQFF.

This clone has more than one count but fewer than ten. This chain connects TRBV29-1 to TRBJ1-6; 7 bases fit TRBD1. Germline values: CDR1 SQVTM, CDR2 ANQGSEA. The CDR3 consists of 13 residues. The V gene end was trimmed by 5 bases and the J gene end by 2 bases; junction bases not matched to a gene: 0. In nucleotides, the CDR3 is TGCAGCGTTCAGGGGGCCTATAATTCACCCCTCCACTTT. It is translated as CSVQGAYNSPLHF. The complete variable domain, with remaining parts taken from reference TRBV29-1 and TRBJ1-6, reads SAVISQKPSRDICQRGTSLTIQCQVDSQVTMMFWYRQQPGQSLTLIATANQGSEATYESGFVIDKFPISRPNLTFSTLTVSNMSPEDSSIYLCSVQGAYNSPLHFGNGTRLTVT.

The chain links TRBV28 to TRBJ1-6; no clear D gene. V dropped 4 bases and J dropped 10 bases, with 11 bases sitting between them. Per germline, CDR1 MDHEN and CDR2 SYDVKM. CDR3 length: 13 amino acids. In DNA form, the CDR3 reads TGTGCCAGCAGTTCCGGGGATGGATCACCCCTCCACTTT. Amino acids: CASSSGDGSPLHF.

V and J are TRBV15 and TRBJ2-2; possibly TRBD1 for D (6 bases). V shed 0 bases and J shed 6 bases, with 8 bases lying between them. From germline, CDR1 is LNHNV and CDR2 YYDKDF (reference sequence). The length of the CDR3 is 14 residues. CDR3 DNA sequence: TGTGCCACCAGCAGAGAGAGACAGGCCGGGGAGCTGTTTTTT. Translation gives CATSRERQAGELFF. Drawing the rest from reference TRBV15 and TRBJ2-2, the complete variable domain is DAMVIQNPRYQVTQFGKPVTLSCSQTLNHNVMYWYQQKSSQAPKLLFHYYDKDFNNEADTPDNFQSRRPNTSFCFLDIRSPGLGDTAMYLCATSRERQAGELFFGEGSRLTVL.

This clone has only one observation. This chain links TRBV30 with TRBJ1-1; 7 bases agree with TRBD1. The CDR3 loop spans 15 amino acids. The junction had 4 bases not matched to a gene; V was cut back by 0 bases and J by 0 bases. CDR1 and CDR2 from the germline V gene are GTSNPN and SVGIG (reference sequence). CDR3: CAWSVEGAVNTEAFF. The CDR3 DNA reads as TGTGCCTGGAGTGTTGAGGGGGCCGTGAACACTGAAGCTTTCTTT.

The CDR3 DNA is TGTGCCAGCAGGACCCTCGGAGATACGCAGTATTTT. It is translated as CASRTLGDTQYF. The rearrangement uses TRBV6-5 and TRBJ2-3, with D uncertain. The germline V and J ends were trimmed by 6 bases and 5 bases, with 9 bases remaining between them. CDR3 length: 12 residues. Looked up from germline, CDR1 is MNHEY and CDR2 is SVGAGI.

The rearrangement links TRBV19 to TRBJ1-2, with D perhaps TRBD1 (6 bases). This CDR3 has 17 amino acids. Per germline, CDR1 LNHDA and CDR2 SQIVND (reference sequence). Trimming removed 5 bases from V and 0 bases from J, with 19 bases in between. CDR3 nucleotide sequence: TGTGCCAGTAGTGAGTGGCAGGGGACCACTCCTAACTATGGCTACACCTTC. Translated, it gives CASSEWQGTTPNYGYTF.

The rearrangement joins TRBV5-1 to TRBJ2-5; 14 bases line up with TRBD2. Trimming took 4 bases from V and 2 from J; bases not matched to a gene: 19. The CDR3 runs to 21 residues. The germline gives CDR1 SGHRS, CDR2 YFSETQ. The CDR3 sequence: CASSVEAAGTSGGLKQETQYF. CDR3 nucleotides: TGCGCCAGCAGCGTCGAGGCCGCCGGGACTAGCGGGGGCCTGAAACAAGAGACCCAGTACTTC.

This clone has only one observation. The J gene is TRBJ2-3, the V gene TRBV4-3; D is ambiguous. Germline lookup yields CDR1 LGHNA and CDR2 YSLEER. V was pared by 2 bases and J by 6 bases, with 9 bases between. The CDR3 runs 13 residues. DNA for the CDR3: TGCGCCAGCAGCCAACAAATGGGGGATACGCAGTATTTT. It yields the protein CASSQQMGDTQYF.

The genes are TRBV5-1 and TRBJ2-3, with 12 bases aligning to TRBD2. Germline CDR1 is SGHRS and CDR2 is YFSETQ. This CDR3 has 15 amino acids. V lost 7 bases, J lost 6 bases, and 9 bases stayed unmatched. CDR3 residues: CASRLLAGGPDTQYF. CDR3 coding DNA: TGCGCCAGCCGACTACTAGCGGGGGGACCCGATACGCAGTATTTT.

This clone appeared a few times. V gene TRBV25-1 combines with J gene TRBJ2-5, with 11 bases that match TRBD2. With V trimmed by 3 bases and J by 3 bases, 9 bases remained unmatched. CDR3 length: 17 residues. Per the germline V gene, CDR1 is MGHDK and CDR2 is SYGVNS. Here the CDR3 reads CASSEGSTGLAEETQYF. The CDR3 DNA is TGTGCCAGCAGTGAGGGCTCGACGGGACTAGCGGAAGAGACCCAGTACTTC. Complete variable domain (other parts from reference TRBV25-1 and TRBJ2-5): EADIYQTPRYLVIGTGKKITLECSQTMGHDKMYWYQQDPGMELHLIHYSYGVNSTEKGDLSSESTVSRIRTEHFPLTLESARPSHTSQYLCASSEGSTGLAEETQYFGPGTRLLVL.

The genes are TRBV5-1 and TRBJ2-1, with 7 bases identical to TRBD2. Trimming at V came to 1 base and at J to 0 bases, leaving 10 bases not matched to a gene. CDR3 length: 18 amino acids. Germline values: CDR1 SGHRS, CDR2 YFSETQ. The CDR3 bases are TGCGCCAGCAGCTTGAGTGGAGGAGCGGGGAGCTCCTACAATGAGCAGTTCTTC. Encoded protein: CASSLSGGAGSSYNEQFF.

This clone was found a few times. V gene TRBV5-6 combines with J gene TRBJ2-6; a weak D match, TRBD2 (6 bases). Germline V CDR1 and CDR2: SGHDT, YYEEEE. The CDR3 runs 16 residues. V lost 1 base to trimming and J lost 4 bases, with 12 bases between them. The CDR3 DNA sequence: TGTGCCAGCAGCTTGTTAGCAGGGAGGGGGGCCAACGTCCTGACTTTC. Its translation: CASSLLAGRGANVLTF.

This chain links TRBV15 with TRBJ1-1, with a tentative D call TRBD1 (5 bases). CDR1 and CDR2 (germline): LNHNV, YYDKDF (reference sequence). This CDR3 is 13 amino acids long. V was clipped by 1 base and J by 5 bases, with 8 bases between them. This chain's CDR3 is CATSRVRETEAFF. Here the CDR3 DNA reads TGTGCCACCAGCAGAGTCAGGGAAACTGAAGCTTTCTTT.

This sequence joins TRBV10-3 and TRBJ1-6; the D gene is possibly TRBD1 (5 bases). V shed 4 bases and J shed 8 bases, with 12 bases lying between them. Germline V gives CDR1 ENHRY, CDR2 SYGVKD. The CDR3 runs 14 residues. CDR3 coding DNA: TGTGCCATCAGTGGGGACGGGAACTATTCACCCCTCCACTTT. It translates to CAISGDGNYSPLHF.

Comment on this clone: This specimen includes other DNA sequences encoding the same CDR3. The V call is TRBV30, the J call TRBJ2-5; maybe TRBD2 (5 bases). V lost 0 bases and J lost 5, with 7 bases in between. In germline, CDR1 is GTSNPN, CDR2 SVGIG (reference sequence). This CDR3 is built from 12 residues. The CDR3 reads CAWSVGGETQYF. CDR3 coding DNA: TGTGCCTGGAGTGTGGGCGGGGAGACCCAGTACTTC.

The sample holds a few counts of this clone. The genes are TRBV5-1 and TRBJ1-2; tentative D call: TRBD1 (6 bases). CDR1 is SGHRS and CDR2 is YFSETQ in the germline V gene. The CDR3 has 16 amino acids. Trimming took off 4 bases at V and 3 bases at J, with 19 bases between the two ends. This chain's CDR3 is CASSKLGEPGDYGYTF. The CDR3, as DNA: TGCGCCAGCAGCAAGCTAGGGGAGCCAGGGGACTATGGCTACACCTTC. Combining the CDR3 with reference TRBV5-1 and TRBJ1-2 gives the whole variable domain KAGVTQTPRYLIKTRGQQVTLSCSPISGHRSVSWYQQTPGQGLQFLFEYFSETQRNKGNFPGRFSGRQFSNSRSEMNVSTLELGDSALYLCASSKLGEPGDYGYTFGSGTRLTVV.

The rearrangement uses TRBV30 and TRBJ1-6; D is unresolved. V was shortened by 2 bases and J by 0 bases, with 5 bases between the two germline ends. Germline lookup yields CDR1 GTSNPN and CDR2 SVGIG (reference sequence). CDR3 size: 14 residues. The CDR3 DNA follows: TGTGCCTGGAGTTGGGGCTCCTATAATTCACCCCTCCACTTT. As protein: CAWSWGSYNSPLHF.

This chain uses TRBV4-3 with TRBJ2-2; tentative D call: TRBD2 (5 bases). Trimming shortened V by 3 bases and J by 6 bases, and 11 bases separated the two germline ends. CDR1 LGHNA and CDR2 YSLEER come from the germline V gene. This CDR3 spans 14 amino acids. CDR3 protein: CASSHTRVAGELFF. Here the CDR3 DNA reads TGCGCCAGCAGCCACACGAGGGTTGCCGGGGAGCTGTTTTTT.